This is a list of T cell receptor beta chains from one sample in a study of cytomegalovirus exposure and HLA in healthy donors. Profiling relied on immunoSEQ multiplex PCR, and the TCRdb table lists in-frame clones only, not all of them. In total, the table holds about 76,000 clones. Sequencing used PBMCs. Every receptor here comes from a woman aged 40 to 55 in good health and CMV-seropositive. Each CDR3 is given with its conserved first and last residue. The order of the fields is clone size, D gene, J gene, V gene, CDR3 protein, CDR3 DNA. The D gene is left open where the match is weak. Clone size is not always given. Where it is, it says once, few, many or a class for expanded clones.

NA NA TRBJ2-2 TRBV12-5 CASGLQRRSGELFF TGTGCTAGTGGTCTCCAGCGGAGGTCCGGGGAGCTGTTTTTT
NA NA TRBJ1-5 TRBV2 CASSGQGFQPQHF TGTGCCAGCAGTGGCCAGGGGTTTCAGCCCCAGCATTTT
NA TRBD1 TRBJ1-3 TRBV9 CASSATGVPGNTIYF TGTGCCAGCAGCGCGACAGGGGTCCCTGGAAACACCATATATTTT
NA NA TRBJ1-2 TRBV19 CASSPALGGYTF TGTGCCAGTTCCCCCGCCCTAGGTGGCTACACCTTC
NA TRBD2 TRBJ2-3 TRBV5-4 CASRPLAGSTDTQYF TGTGCCAGCAGACCCCTAGCGGGAAGCACAGATACGCAGTATTTT
NA NA TRBJ1-5 TRBV6-6 CASSYMGGVSNQPQHF TGTGCCAGCAGTTACATGGGGGGAGTTAGCAATCAGCCCCAGCATTTT
NA TRBD1 TRBJ2-5 TRBV19 CATRQGETQYF TGTGCCACCCGACAGGGTGAGACCCAGTACTTC
NA NA TRBJ1-1 TRBV4-1 CASSRNTAGNTEAFF TGCGCCAGCAGCCGCAATACCGCGGGGAACACTGAAGCTTTCTTT
NA NA TRBJ2-5 TRBV29-1 CSVEKRRETQYF TGCAGCGTTGAGAAGCGACGGGAGACCCAGTACTTC
medium-sized NA TRBJ1-4 TRBV18 CASSRSTGSDEKLFF TGTGCCAGCTCAAGGTCGACAGGTTCAGATGAAAAACTGTTTTTT
NA NA TRBJ1-1 TRBV5-1 CASSKGSENTEAFF TGCGCCAGCAGTAAAGGCAGCGAGAACACTGAAGCTTTCTTT
NA TRBD1 TRBJ2-5 TRBV11-2 CASSRTGVLQETQYF TGTGCCAGCAGCCGGACAGGGGTCCTCCAAGAGACCCAGTACTTC
NA NA TRBJ1-2 TRBV19 CASSISADRSGYTF TGTGCCAGTAGTATATCCGCGGATCGGAGTGGCTACACCTTC
NA TRBD1 TRBJ1-1 TRBV5-8 CASSWGQAREAFF TGTGCCAGCAGCTGGGGACAGGCGCGTGAAGCTTTCTTT
NA TRBD2 TRBJ2-3 TRBV5-1 CASSLDLAGLEDTQYF TGCGCCAGCAGCTTGGACCTAGCGGGGTTGGAAGATACGCAGTATTTT
NA NA TRBJ1-1 TRBV5-8 CASSLARGTGAFF TGTGCCAGCAGCTTGGCACGCGGGACGGGAGCTTTCTTT
NA NA TRBJ1-1 TRBV30 CAWRLAAPAFF TGTGCCTGGAGACTTGCGGCTCCAGCTTTCTTT
NA NA TRBJ1-2 TRBV28 CASSWFGGRDGYTF TGTGCCAGCAGTTGGTTCGGGGGGCGGGATGGCTACACCTTC
NA NA TRBJ1-5 TRBV11-2 CASSFDGMGNQPQHF TGTGCCAGCAGTTTCGACGGGATGGGTAATCAGCCCCAGCATTTT
NA NA TRBJ2-2 TRBV9 CASSVRGTGELFF TGTGCCAGCAGCGTGCGGGGCACCGGGGAGCTGTTTTTT
NA TRBD1 TRBJ1-1 TRBV4-1 CASSQEGTANTEAFF TGCGCCAGCAGCCAAGAGGGGACAGCGAACACTGAAGCTTTCTTT
NA TRBD2 TRBJ2-2 TRBV4-2 CASSQEDLAGYTGELFF TGTGCCAGCAGCCAAGAGGATTTAGCGGGATACACCGGGGAGCTGTTTTTT
NA NA TRBJ2-5 TRBV4-2 CASSQDGRFAQYF TGTGCCAGCAGCCAAGACGGGAGATTTGCCCAGTACTTC
NA NA TRBJ1-1 TRBV6-5 CASGGGKVQAFF TGTGCCAGCGGGGGGGGGAAAGTCCAGGCTTTCTTT
NA TRBD1 TRBJ2-5 TRBV2 CASSERGQVAETQYF TGTGCCAGCAGTGAGCGGGGACAGGTCGCGGAGACCCAGTACTTC
NA TRBD2 TRBJ2-2 TRBV25-1 CASTQPEAGGELFF TGTGCCAGCACCCAGCCCGAAGCGGGGGGGGAGCTGTTTTTT
NA TRBD1 TRBJ1-3 TRBV7-8 CASSSQGAAGNTIYF TGTGCCAGCAGCTCCCAGGGGGCAGCGGGAAACACCATATATTTT
NA NA TRBJ1-2 TRBV28 CASSLWSTNYGYTF TGTGCCAGCAGTTTGTGGAGCACTAACTATGGCTACACCTTC
NA NA TRBJ1-1 TRBV5-6 CASLSVGGGNTEAFF TGTGCCAGCCTAAGTGTTGGGGGGGGCAACACTGAAGCTTTCTTT
NA NA TRBJ2-3 TRBV19 CASSITGTRPFTDTQYF TGTGCCAGTAGTATCACAGGGACCAGGCCCTTCACAGATACGCAGTATTTT
NA NA TRBJ2-3 TRBV11-1 CASSFGSATIGTDTQYF TGTGCCAGCAGCTTTGGCTCTGCCACTATCGGCACAGATACGCAGTATTTT
NA TRBD2 TRBJ2-1 TRBV9 CASRPPSGPYNEQFF TGTGCCAGCAGACCGCCTAGCGGGCCCTACAATGAGCAGTTCTTC
NA NA TRBJ1-5 TRBV6-5 CASRRFDSNQPQHF TGTGCCAGCAGGAGATTTGATAGCAATCAGCCCCAGCATTTT
NA TRBD1 TRBJ1-1 TRBV7-9 CASSLGDRGEAFF TGTGCCAGCAGCTTAGGGGACAGGGGTGAAGCTTTCTTT
NA NA TRBJ2-5 TRBV30 CAWSVRLLQETQYF TGTGCCTGGAGTGTACGCCTCCTACAGGAGACCCAGTACTTC
NA TRBD1 TRBJ1-2 TRBV10-3 CAINPGQGDGYTF TGTGCCATCAACCCCGGACAGGGGGACGGCTACACCTTC
NA NA TRBJ1-2 TRBV7-2 CASSLEPGIHGYTF TGTGCCAGCAGCTTAGAGCCAGGGATCCATGGCTACACCTTC
NA NA TRBJ2-6 TRBV18 CASSPPQATFSGANVLTF TGTGCCAGCTCACCACCTCAGGCTACCTTCTCTGGGGCCAACGTCCTGACTTTC
NA NA TRBJ2-3 TRBV7-3 CASSLSWSDSRTPDTQYF TGTGCCAGCAGCTTATCCTGGTCCGACTCCCGCACCCCAGATACGCAGTATTTT
NA NA TRBJ1-2 TRBV9 CASSSHDRPYGYTF TGTGCCAGCAGCTCACATGACAGGCCCTATGGCTACACCTTC
NA TRBD1 TRBJ2-1 TRBV4-1 CASSPGTARSYNEQFF TGCGCCAGCAGCCCGGGGACAGCGCGTTCCTACAATGAGCAGTTCTTC
NA TRBD2 TRBJ2-3 TRBV18 CASSPGLAADTQYF TGTGCCAGCTCACCCGGACTAGCGGCAGATACGCAGTATTTT
NA NA TRBJ2-1 TRBV4-1 CASSLTVTSYNEQFF TGCGCCAGCAGTCTAACAGTCACTTCCTACAATGAGCAGTTCTTC
NA NA TRBJ2-1 TRBV15 CATSRDLAANEQFF TGTGCCACCAGCAGAGATCTGGCGGCTAATGAGCAGTTCTTC
NA NA TRBJ1-6 TRBV7-2 CASSLAGGGNGAPLHF TGTGCCAGCAGCTTAGCGGGCGGCGGGAATGGGGCACCCCTCCACTTT
NA NA TRBJ2-5 TRBV7-2 CASSLVHTGVGETQYF TGTGCCAGCAGCTTAGTACATACGGGAGTGGGGGAGACCCAGTACTTC
NA NA TRBJ2-7 TRBV4-2 CASSQVGRGGLHEQYF TGTGCCAGCAGCCAAGTTGGCAGGGGTGGACTCCACGAGCAGTACTTC
NA NA TRBJ2-2 TRBV19 CASHRNTGELFF TGTGCCAGTCACAGGAACACCGGGGAGCTGTTTTTT
NA TRBD1 TRBJ2-7 TRBV5-1 CASSLAPTGGSYEQYF TGCGCCAGCAGCTTGGCCCCGACAGGGGGTTCCTACGAGCAGTACTTC
NA NA TRBJ1-4 TRBV28 CASSFMAGGNEKLFF TGTGCCAGCAGTTTCATGGCCGGGGGGAATGAAAAACTGTTTTTT
NA TRBD2 TRBJ2-3 TRBV5-1 CASSFGFLASGRSDTQYF TGCGCCAGCAGCTTTGGGTTTTTGGCTAGCGGGAGATCAGATACGCAGTATTTT
NA NA TRBJ1-4 TRBV5-4 CASSLGHPRTNEKLFF TGTGCCAGCAGCTTGGGACACCCCAGAACTAATGAAAAACTGTTTTTT
NA TRBD2 TRBJ2-2 TRBV11-2 CASSLVGLAVSGELFF TGTGCCAGCAGCTTAGTAGGACTAGCGGTCTCCGGGGAGCTGTTTTTT
NA TRBD1 TRBJ1-1 TRBV5-4 CASSLDRGMNTEAFF TGTGCCAGCAGCTTGGACAGGGGAATGAACACTGAAGCTTTCTTT
NA TRBD2 TRBJ2-5 TRBV5-6 CASSSVAGGGETQYF TGTGCCAGCAGCTCAGTAGCGGGGGGCGGGGAGACCCAGTACTTC
NA NA TRBJ2-7 TRBV5-1 CASSPSGTRYEQYF TGCGCCAGCAGCCCAAGTGGTACTCGCTACGAGCAGTACTTC
NA NA TRBJ2-5 TRBV9 CASSGWSGQETQYF TGTGCCAGCAGCGGTTGGTCAGGACAAGAGACCCAGTACTTC
NA TRBD1 TRBJ1-2 TRBV2 CASSAGQGYGYTF TGTGCCAGCAGTGCGGGACAGGGCTATGGCTACACCTTC
NA TRBD2 TRBJ2-5 TRBV11-3 CASSLGLAQETQYF TGTGCCAGCAGCTTAGGACTAGCGCAAGAGACCCAGTACTTC
NA TRBD2 TRBJ2-1 TRBV4-1 CASSQDLAGLAGSYEQFF TGCGCCAGCAGCCAAGATCTTGCAGGACTAGCGGGATCCTATGAGCAGTTCTTC